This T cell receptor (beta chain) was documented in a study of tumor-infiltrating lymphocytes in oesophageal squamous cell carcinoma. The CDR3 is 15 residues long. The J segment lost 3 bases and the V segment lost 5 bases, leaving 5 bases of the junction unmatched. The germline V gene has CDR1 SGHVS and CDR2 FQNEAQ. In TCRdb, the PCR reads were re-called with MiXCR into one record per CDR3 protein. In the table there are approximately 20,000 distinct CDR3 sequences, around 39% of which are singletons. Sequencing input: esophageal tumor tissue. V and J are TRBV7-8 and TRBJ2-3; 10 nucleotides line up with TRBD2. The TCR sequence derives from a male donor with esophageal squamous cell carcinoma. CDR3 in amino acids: CASSRWTSGTDTQYF. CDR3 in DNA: TGTGCCAGCAGCAGATGGACTAGCGGTACAGATACGCAGTATTTT.